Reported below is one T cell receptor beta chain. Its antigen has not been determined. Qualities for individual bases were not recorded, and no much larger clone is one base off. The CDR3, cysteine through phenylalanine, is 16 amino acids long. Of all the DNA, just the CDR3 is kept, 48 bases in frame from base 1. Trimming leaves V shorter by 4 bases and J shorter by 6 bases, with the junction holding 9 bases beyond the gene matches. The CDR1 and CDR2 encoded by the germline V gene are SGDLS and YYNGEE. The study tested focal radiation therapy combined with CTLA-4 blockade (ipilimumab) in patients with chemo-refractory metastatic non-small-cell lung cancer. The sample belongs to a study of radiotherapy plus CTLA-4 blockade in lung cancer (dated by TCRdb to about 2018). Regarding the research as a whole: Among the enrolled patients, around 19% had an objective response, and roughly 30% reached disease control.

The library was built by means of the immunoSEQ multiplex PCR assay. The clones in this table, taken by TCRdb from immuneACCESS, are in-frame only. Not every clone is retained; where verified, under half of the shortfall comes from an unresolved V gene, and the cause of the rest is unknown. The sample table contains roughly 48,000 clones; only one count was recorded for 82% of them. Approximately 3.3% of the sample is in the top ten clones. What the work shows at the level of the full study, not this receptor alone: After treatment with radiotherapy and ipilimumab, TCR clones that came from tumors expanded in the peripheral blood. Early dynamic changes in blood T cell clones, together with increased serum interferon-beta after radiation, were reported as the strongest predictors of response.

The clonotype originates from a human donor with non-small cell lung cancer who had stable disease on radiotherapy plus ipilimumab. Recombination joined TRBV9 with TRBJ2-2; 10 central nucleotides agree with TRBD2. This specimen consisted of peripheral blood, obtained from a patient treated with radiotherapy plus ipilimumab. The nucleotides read TGTGCCAGCAGCCACCCTAGCGGGAGTTCATCCGGGGAGCTGTTTTTT. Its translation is CASSHPSGSSSGELFF.